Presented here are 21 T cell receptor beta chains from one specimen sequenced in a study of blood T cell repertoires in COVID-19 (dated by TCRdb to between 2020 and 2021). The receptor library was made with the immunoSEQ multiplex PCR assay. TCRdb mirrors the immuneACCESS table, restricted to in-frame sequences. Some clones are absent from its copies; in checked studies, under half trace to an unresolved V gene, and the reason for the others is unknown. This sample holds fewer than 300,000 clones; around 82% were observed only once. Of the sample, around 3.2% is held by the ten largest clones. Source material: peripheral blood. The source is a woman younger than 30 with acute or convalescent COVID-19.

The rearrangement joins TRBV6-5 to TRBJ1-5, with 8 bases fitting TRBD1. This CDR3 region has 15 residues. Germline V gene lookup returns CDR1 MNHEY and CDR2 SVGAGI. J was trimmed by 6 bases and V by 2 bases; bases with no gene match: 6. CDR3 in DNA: TGTGCCAGCAGTTACACCTCAGGGGGCGGTCAGCCCCAGCATTTT. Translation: CASSYTSGGGQPQHF.

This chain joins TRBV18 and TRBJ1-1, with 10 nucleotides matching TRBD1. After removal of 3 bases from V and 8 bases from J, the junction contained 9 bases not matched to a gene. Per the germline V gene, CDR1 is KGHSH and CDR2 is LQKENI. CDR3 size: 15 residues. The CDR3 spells CASSPSPGTGEEAFF. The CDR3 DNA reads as TGTGCCAGCTCACCGAGTCCCGGGACAGGGGAAGAAGCTTTCTTT.

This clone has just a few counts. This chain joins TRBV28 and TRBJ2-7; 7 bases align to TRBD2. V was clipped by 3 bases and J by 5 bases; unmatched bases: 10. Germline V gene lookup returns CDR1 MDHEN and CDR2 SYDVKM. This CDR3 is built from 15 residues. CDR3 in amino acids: CASSFYREDSDEQYF. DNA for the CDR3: TGTGCCAGCAGTTTTTATCGGGAGGATAGCGACGAGCAGTACTTC.

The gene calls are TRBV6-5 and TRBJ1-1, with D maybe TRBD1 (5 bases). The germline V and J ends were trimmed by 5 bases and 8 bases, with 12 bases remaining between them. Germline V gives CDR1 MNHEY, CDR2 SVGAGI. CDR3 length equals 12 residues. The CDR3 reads CASSPGWAEAFF. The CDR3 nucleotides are TGTGCCAGCAGTCCAGGGTGGGCGGAAGCTTTCTTT.

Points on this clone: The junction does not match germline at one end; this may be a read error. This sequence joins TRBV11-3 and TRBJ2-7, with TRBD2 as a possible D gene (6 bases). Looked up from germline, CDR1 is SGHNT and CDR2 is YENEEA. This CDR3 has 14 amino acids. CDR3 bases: TGTGCCAGCAGCTCGGGACTTGACTCCTCCGAGCAGTACTTC. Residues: CASSSGLDSSEQYF.

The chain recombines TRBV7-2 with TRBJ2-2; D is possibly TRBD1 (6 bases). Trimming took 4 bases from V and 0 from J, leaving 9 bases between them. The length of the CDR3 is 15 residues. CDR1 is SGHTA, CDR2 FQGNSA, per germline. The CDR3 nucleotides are TGTGCCAGCAGCTACGGGACATCGAACACCGGGGAGCTGTTTTTT. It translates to CASSYGTSNTGELFF.

CDR3 DNA: TGTGCCATCAGTGTCCCAGAACAAGAGACCCAGTACTTC. Translated: CAISVPEQETQYF. The chain has TRBV10-3 and TRBJ2-5; D not resolved. This CDR3 has 13 residues. CDR1 is ENHRY, CDR2 SYGVKD, per germline. V was trimmed by 4 bases and J by 2 bases, leaving 8 bases between them.

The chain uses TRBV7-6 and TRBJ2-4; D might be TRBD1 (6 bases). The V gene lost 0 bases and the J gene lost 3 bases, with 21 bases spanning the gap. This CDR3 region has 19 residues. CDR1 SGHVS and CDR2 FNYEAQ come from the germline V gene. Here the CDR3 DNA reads TGTGCCAGCAGCTTAGCAGCAAGAAGCTCCCAAGGGGGCAAAAACATTCAGTACTTC. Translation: CASSLAARSSQGGKNIQYF.

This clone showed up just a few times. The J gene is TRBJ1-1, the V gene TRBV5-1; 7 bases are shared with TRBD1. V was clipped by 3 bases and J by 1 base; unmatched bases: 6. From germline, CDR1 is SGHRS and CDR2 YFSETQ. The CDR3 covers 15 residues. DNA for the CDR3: TGCGCCAGCAGCTCAACGGGACAGTCGAACACTGAAGCTTTCTTT. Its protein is CASSSTGQSNTEAFF.

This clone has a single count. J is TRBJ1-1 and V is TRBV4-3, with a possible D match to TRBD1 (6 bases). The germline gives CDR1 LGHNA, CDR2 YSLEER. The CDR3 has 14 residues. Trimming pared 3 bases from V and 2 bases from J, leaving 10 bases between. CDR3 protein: CASSQSDRNTEAFF. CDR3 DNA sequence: TGCGCCAGCAGCCAGTCGGACAGAAACACTGAAGCTTTCTTT.

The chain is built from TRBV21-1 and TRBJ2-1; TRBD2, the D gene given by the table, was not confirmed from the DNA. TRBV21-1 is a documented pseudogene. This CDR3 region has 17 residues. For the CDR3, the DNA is TGTGCCAGCAGCAAAACTCAACGGGATAGCTCCTACAATGAGCAGTTCTTC. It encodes CASSKTQRDSSYNEQFF.

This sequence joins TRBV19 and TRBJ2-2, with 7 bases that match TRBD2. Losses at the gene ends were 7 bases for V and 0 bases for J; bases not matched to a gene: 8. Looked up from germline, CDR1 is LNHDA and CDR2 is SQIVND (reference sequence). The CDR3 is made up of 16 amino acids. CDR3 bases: TGTGCCAGTACCCATGGACTAGTGCCGAACACCGGGGAGCTGTTTTTT. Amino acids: CASTHGLVPNTGELFF.

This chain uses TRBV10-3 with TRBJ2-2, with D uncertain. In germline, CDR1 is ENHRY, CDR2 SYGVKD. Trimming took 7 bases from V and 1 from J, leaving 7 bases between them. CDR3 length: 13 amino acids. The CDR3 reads CAIKEQNTGELFF. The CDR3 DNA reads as TGTGCCATCAAAGAGCAGAACACCGGGGAGCTGTTTTTT.

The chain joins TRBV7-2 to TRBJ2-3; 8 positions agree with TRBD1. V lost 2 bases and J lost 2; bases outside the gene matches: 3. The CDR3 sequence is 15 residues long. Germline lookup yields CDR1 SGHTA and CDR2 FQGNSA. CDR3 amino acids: CASSLPGGVTDTQYF. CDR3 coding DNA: TGTGCCAGCAGCTTACCAGGGGGCGTCACAGATACGCAGTATTTT.

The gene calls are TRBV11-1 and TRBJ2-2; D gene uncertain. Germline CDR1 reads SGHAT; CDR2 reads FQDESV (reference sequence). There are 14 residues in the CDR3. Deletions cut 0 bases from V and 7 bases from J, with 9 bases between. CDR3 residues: CASSLASYGGELFF. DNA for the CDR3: TGTGCCAGCAGCTTAGCTAGTTACGGCGGGGAGCTGTTTTTT.

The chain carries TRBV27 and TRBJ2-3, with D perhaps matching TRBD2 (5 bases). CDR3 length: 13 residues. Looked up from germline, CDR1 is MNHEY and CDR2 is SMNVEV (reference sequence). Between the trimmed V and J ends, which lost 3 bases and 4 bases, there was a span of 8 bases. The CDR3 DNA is TGTGCCAGCAGTTTCGGACTGCCAGATACGCAGTATTTT. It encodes CASSFGLPDTQYF.

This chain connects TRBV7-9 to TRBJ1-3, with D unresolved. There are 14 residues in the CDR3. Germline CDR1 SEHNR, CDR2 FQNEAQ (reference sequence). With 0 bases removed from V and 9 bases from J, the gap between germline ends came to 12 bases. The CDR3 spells CASSLALTFSTIYF. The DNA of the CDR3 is TGTGCCAGCAGCTTAGCGCTCACATTCTCCACCATATATTTT.

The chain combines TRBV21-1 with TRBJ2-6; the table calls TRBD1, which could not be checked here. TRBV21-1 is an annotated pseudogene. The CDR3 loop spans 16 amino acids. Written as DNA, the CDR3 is TGTGCCAGCAGAGGGGGTGCGGGTCCTGGGGCCAACGTCCTGACTTTC. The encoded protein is CASRGGAGPGANVLTF.

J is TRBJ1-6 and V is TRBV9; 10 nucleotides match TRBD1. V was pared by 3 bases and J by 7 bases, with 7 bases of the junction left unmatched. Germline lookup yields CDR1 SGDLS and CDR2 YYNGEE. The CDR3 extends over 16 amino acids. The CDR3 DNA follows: TGTGCCAGCAGCGGTAATTGGGGACAGGGGAATTCACCCCTCCACTTT. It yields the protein CASSGNWGQGNSPLHF.

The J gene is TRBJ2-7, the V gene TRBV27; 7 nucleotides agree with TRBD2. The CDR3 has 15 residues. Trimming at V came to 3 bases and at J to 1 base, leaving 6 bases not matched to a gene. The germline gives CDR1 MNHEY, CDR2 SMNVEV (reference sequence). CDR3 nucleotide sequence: TGTGCCAGCAGTTTCGGCGGGAGCTTATCCTACGAGCAGTACTTC. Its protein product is CASSFGGSLSYEQYF.

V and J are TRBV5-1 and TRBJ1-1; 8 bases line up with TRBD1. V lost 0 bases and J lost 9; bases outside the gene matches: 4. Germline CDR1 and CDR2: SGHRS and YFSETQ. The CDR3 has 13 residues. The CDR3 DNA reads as TGCGCCAGCAGCTTGGGGGACAGGAATAAAGCTTTCTTT. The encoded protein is CASSLGDRNKAFF.